A single sample is the source of the 10 T cell receptor beta chains below, sequenced in a study of T-cell memory formation after mild COVID-19. TCRdb analysed the 5' RACE reads with MiXCR anew, one entry per CDR3 protein. The data hold some 490,000 distinct CDR3 sequences, with approximately 18% observed a single time. The sequencing sample was made of PBMCs or a T cell subset sorted from them (not recorded which). Source of these receptors: an adult woman who had mild COVID-19 (a few samples of this study predate the infection). Cell type and time point are not known.

This chain links TRBV6-7 with TRBJ2-7; 9 bases line up with TRBD1. TRBV6-7 is designated an ORF whose function remains uncertain. CDR3 size: 15 residues. With V trimmed by 2 bases and J by 5 bases, 7 bases remained unmatched. CDR3 loop: CASSYEQGAFDEQYF. CDR3 DNA sequence: TGTGCCAGCAGTTACGAACAGGGGGCTTTCGACGAGCAGTACTTC.

The genes are TRBV20-1 and TRBJ1-1, with a possible D match to TRBD1 (6 bases). Trimming removed 1 base at V and 3 bases at J, with 9 bases between. This CDR3 spans 13 amino acids. CDR1 is DFQATT and CDR2 is SNEGSKA in the germline V gene (reference sequence). The CDR3 protein is CSARGGPYTEAFF. CDR3 sequence (DNA): TGCAGTGCTAGAGGGGGGCCCTACACTGAAGCTTTCTTT.

The chain uses TRBV24-1 and TRBJ2-3, with 10 bases lining up with TRBD1. The CDR3 runs to 15 residues. The germline V gene has CDR1 KGHDR and CDR2 SFDVKD. Trimming cost V 6 bases and J 4 bases; bases outside gene matches: 6. The CDR3 sequence: CATSKTGGAADTQYF. CDR3 DNA: TGTGCCACCAGTAAGACAGGGGGCGCAGCAGATACGCAGTATTTT.

There are a few counts of this clonotype. The V call is TRBV11-2, the J call TRBJ2-4; no clear D gene. The germline V gene has CDR1 SGHAT and CDR2 FQNNGV. V lost 5 bases, J lost 5 bases, and 16 bases lay in between. This CDR3 is 15 amino acids long. CDR3 loop: CASSTGPPVQNIQYF. The CDR3 DNA reads as TGTGCCAGCAGCACTGGGCCTCCCGTCCAAAACATTCAGTACTTC.

This sequence joins TRBV7-3 and TRBJ2-3; 10 bases fit TRBD1. The CDR3 is 18 amino acids. The ends lost 4 bases at V and 2 bases at J; junction bases unmatched: 12. The germline CDR1 and CDR2 sequences are SGHTA and FQGTGA. The CDR3 bases are TGTGCCAGCAGCTCCAGAGTACCGGGACAGGGGAACACAGATACGCAGTATTTT. It specifies CASSSRVPGQGNTDTQYF.

This clonotype occurred many times. This chain uses TRBV27 with TRBJ2-7; possibly TRBD2 for D (6 bases). Trimming removed 5 bases at V and 3 bases at J, with 17 bases between. This CDR3 has 15 amino acids. Germline values: CDR1 MNHEY, CDR2 SMNVEV (reference sequence). The CDR3 region has the DNA TGTGCCAGCAGTGTGACGGGGGAGTTAGGCTACGAGCAGTACTTC. Translation gives CASSVTGELGYEQYF.

The chain links TRBV5-1 to TRBJ1-1; D gene unclear. The ends were cut back, 0 bases at V and 10 bases at J, with 16 bases in the middle. The CDR3 consists of 14 residues. Germline CDR1 SGHRS, CDR2 YFSETQ. CDR3 in DNA: TGCGCCAGCAGCTTGGACCGACCCGCCGGAGGAGCTTTCTTT. It encodes CASSLDRPAGGAFF.

This clonotype was detected only a few times. This chain connects TRBV19 to TRBJ1-2, with 9 positions matching TRBD1. V shed 3 bases, J shed 4 bases, and the junction held 3 bases outside the gene matches. The germline V gene encodes CDR1 LNHDA and CDR2 SQIVND (reference sequence). The length of the CDR3 is 14 residues. CDR3 sequence reads: CASSIGQGTYGYTF. Written as DNA, the CDR3 is TGTGCCAGTAGTATCGGACAGGGGACCTATGGCTACACCTTC.

This clonotype has more than one count but fewer than ten. The V call is TRBV12-3 or TRBV12-4, the J call TRBJ2-3; D unclear. V gave up 5 bases and J gave up 2 bases, with 5 bases separating them. This CDR3 spans 12 amino acids. The CDR3 DNA sequence: TGTGCCAGCAGTGACGACACAGATACGCAGTATTTT. Protein sequence: CASSDDTDTQYF.

There are a few counts of this clonotype. The rearrangement links TRBV20-1 to TRBJ2-5; a weak D match, TRBD2 (6 bases). Germline V gives CDR1 DFQATT, CDR2 SNEGSKA (reference sequence). CDR3 length: 12 residues. Between the trimmed V and J ends, which lost 6 bases and 4 bases, there was a span of 12 bases. The CDR3 bases are TGCAGTGCCCCGCGGGGCGGAGAGACCCAGTACTTC. Residues: CSAPRGGETQYF.